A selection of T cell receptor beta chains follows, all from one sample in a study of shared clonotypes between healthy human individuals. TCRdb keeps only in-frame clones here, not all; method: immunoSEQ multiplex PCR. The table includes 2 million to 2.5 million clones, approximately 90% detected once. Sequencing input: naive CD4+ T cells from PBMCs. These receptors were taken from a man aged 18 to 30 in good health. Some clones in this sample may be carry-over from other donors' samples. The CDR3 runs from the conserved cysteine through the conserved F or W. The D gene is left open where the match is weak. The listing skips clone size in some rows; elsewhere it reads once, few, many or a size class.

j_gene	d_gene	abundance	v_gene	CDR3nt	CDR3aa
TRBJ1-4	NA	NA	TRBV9	TGTGCCAGCAGCGCCAAATCGGACAGCAATAATGAAAAACTGTTTTTT	CASSAKSDSNNEKLFF
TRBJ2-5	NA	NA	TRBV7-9	TGTGCCAGCTTACGGGACGTGAACCAAGAGACCCAGTACTTC	CASLRDVNQETQYF
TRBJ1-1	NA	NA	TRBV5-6	TGTGCCAGCAGCTTGGAGACTGAAGCTTTCTTT	CASSLETEAFF
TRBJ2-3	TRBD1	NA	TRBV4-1	TGCGCCAGCAGCCAACCACGGGACAGGGGAGGAGGTACGCAGTATTTT	CASSQPRDRGGGTQYF
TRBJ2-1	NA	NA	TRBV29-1	TGCAGCGTTGAAGAGGGGCGGTACTACAATGAGCAGTTCTTC	CSVEEGRYYNEQFF
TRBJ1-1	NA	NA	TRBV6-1	TGTGCCAGCAGTGAAGCTCAAGGGAGTGGTCTAGCTGAAGCTTTCTTT	CASSEAQGSGLAEAFF
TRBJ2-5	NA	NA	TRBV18	TGTGCCAGCTCACCACGGATAGGCCAAGAGACCCAGTACTTC	CASSPRIGQETQYF
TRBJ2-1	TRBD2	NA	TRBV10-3	TGTGCCATCAGTGAGTCAATCGGGACTAGCGGGCGCTACAATGAGCAGTTCTTC	CAISESIGTSGRYNEQFF
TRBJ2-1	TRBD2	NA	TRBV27	TGTGCCAGCAGTCCCCTCCTCGGGGGGGCCAGTTACAATGAGCAGTTCTTC	CASSPLLGGASYNEQFF
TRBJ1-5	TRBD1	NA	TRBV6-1	TGTGCCAGCAGTGAAGCCAACCAGGGGACAGGGTTGCCCCAGCATTTT	CASSEANQGTGLPQHF
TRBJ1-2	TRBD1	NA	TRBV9	TGTGCCAGCAGCTACAGGGGGCAAGGCGGCTACACCTTC	CASSYRGQGGYTF
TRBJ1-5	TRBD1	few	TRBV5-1	TGCGCCAGCAGTCGGACAGGGGCGGATCAGCCCCAGCATTTT	CASSRTGADQPQHF
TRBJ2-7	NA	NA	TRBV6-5	TGTGCCAGCAGTTCGAATCGGGAGCAGTACTTC	CASSSNREQYF
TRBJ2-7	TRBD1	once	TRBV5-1	TGCGCCAGCAGCTTGGTTTTTCGGACAGGGAGCTCCTACGAGCAGTACTTC	CASSLVFRTGSSYEQYF
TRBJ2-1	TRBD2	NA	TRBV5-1	TGCGCCAGCAGTCAAGCGGGAGTCTACAATGAGCAGTTCTTC	CASSQAGVYNEQFF
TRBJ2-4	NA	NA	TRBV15	TGTGCCACCAGCAGCTACCGACAGGGAGGAAACATTCAGTACTTC	CATSSYRQGGNIQYF
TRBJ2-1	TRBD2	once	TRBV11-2	TGTGCCAGCAGCTTAGTTTTCGGGAGGGCCGCCTACAATGAGCAGTTCTTC	CASSLVFGRAAYNEQFF
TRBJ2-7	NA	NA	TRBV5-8	TGTGCCAGCAGCTTGGGGGCTATGGGCCCCTTAGGCCACGAGCAGTACTTC	CASSLGAMGPLGHEQYF
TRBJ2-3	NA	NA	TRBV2	TGTGCCAGCGCCTACACAGATACGCAGTATTTT	CASAYTDTQYF
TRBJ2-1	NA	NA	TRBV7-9	TGTGCCAGCAGCTCTACTAAGCGGGACAGCTCCTACAATGAGCAGTTCTTC	CASSSTKRDSSYNEQFF
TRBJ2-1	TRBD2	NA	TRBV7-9	TGTGCCAGCAGCTTTGCTAAGGGGACTAGCGGATACAATGAGCAGTTCTTC	CASSFAKGTSGYNEQFF
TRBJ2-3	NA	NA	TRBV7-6	TGTGCCAGCAGCTTAGCTTCGTTCAGCACAGATACGCAGTATTTT	CASSLASFSTDTQYF
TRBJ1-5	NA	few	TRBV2	TGTGCCAGCGCCGTGGGCAGATCGAATAGCAATCAGCCCCAGCATTTT	CASAVGRSNSNQPQHF
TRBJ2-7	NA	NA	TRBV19	TGTGCCAGTAGCCCAGAAAGGGACCTCTACGAGCAGTACTTC	CASSPERDLYEQYF
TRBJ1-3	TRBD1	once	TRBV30	TGTGCCTGGAGCTCGGGACAGGGGTATCGAAACACCATATATTTT	CAWSSGQGYRNTIYF
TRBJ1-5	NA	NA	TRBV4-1	TGCGCCAGCAGCCAATTTCCCGGAGATCAGCCCCAGCATTTT	CASSQFPGDQPQHF
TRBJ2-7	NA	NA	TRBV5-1	TGCGCCAGCAGCCCGAGCACAGGGTCTTACGAGCAGTACTTC	CASSPSTGSYEQYF
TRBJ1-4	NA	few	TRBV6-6	TGTGCCAGCAGTGCCGACTGGCAAAAACTGTTTTTT	CASSADWQKLFF
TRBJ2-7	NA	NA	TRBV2	TGTGCCAGCAAGAGGGAACTAGCTGTATACGAGCAGTACTTC	CASKRELAVYEQYF
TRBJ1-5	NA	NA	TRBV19	TGTGCCAGTAGTGGTTGGGGTGACAATCAGCCCCAGCATTTT	CASSGWGDNQPQHF
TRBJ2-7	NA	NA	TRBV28	TGTGCCAGCAGATCCACCCCCCCGAGACAGGTGGCATACGAGCAGTACTTC	CASRSTPPRQVAYEQYF
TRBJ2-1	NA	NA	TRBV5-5	TGTGCCAGCAGTCTGCCCTGGGAGACCTACAATGAGCAGTTCTTC	CASSLPWETYNEQFF
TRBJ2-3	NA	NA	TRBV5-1	TGCGCCAGCGCCCCGGGACTGGCCACAGATACGCAGTATTTT	CASAPGLATDTQYF
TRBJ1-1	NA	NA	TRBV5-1	TGCGCCAGCAGCTTGGTACCAGGCCTTGATGCTGAAGCTTTCTTT	CASSLVPGLDAEAFF
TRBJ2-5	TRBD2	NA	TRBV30	TGTGCCTGGAGTGTAGGCGGGAGACAAGAGACCCAGTACTTC	CAWSVGGRQETQYF
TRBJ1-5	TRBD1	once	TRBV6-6	TGTGCCAGCAGCCGAACAGGGGTGGAGAATCAGCCCCAGCATTTT	CASSRTGVENQPQHF